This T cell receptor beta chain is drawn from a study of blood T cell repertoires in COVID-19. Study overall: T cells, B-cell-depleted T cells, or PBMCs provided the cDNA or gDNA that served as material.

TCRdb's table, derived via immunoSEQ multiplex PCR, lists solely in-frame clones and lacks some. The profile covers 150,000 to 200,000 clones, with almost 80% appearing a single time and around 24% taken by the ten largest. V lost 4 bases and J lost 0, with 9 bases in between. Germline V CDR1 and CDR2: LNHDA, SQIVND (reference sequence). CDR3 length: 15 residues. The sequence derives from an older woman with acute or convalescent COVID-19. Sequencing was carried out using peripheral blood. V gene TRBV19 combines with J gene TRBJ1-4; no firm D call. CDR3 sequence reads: CASSRRHSTNEKLFF. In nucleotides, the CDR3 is TGTGCCAGTAGTAGACGACATTCAACTAATGAAAAACTGTTTTTT.